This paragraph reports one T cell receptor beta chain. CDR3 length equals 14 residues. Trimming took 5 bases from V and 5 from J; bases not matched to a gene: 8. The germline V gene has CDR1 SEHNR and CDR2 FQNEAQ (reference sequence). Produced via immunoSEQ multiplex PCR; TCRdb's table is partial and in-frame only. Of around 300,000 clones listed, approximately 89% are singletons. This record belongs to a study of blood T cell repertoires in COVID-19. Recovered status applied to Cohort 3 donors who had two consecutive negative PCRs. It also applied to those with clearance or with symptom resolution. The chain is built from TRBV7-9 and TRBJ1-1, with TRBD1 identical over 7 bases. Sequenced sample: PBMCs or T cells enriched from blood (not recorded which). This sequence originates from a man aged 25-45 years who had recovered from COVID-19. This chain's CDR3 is CASSTNRGGTEAFF. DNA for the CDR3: TGTGCCAGCAGCACCAACAGGGGTGGTACTGAAGCTTTCTTT.